The clone carrying this T cell receptor (beta chain) was seen more than once but under ten times. What it binds is not known. At one end the junction does not follow the germline gene, possibly because of a read error. This entry is derived from a study of T cells after yellow fever vaccination. This CDR3 has 15 amino acids. Germline assignment: CDR1 SSHAT and CDR2 FNYEAQ (reference sequence). General study results and limits: In FACS-sorted repertoires, abundant clonotypes from the bulk population could appear as contaminants. Clones from primary vaccination mostly reappeared after the booster (roughly 95% CD4, over 85% CD8). The secondary response showed a weaker magnitude and a faster peak, day 5 versus 15.

Production of TCR cDNA was by 5'RACE template switching, which also added a universal primer site and UMIs. TCRdb used MiXCR to reprocess the 5' RACE reads, holding one entry per CDR3 protein. The repertoire consists of 300,000 or so distinct CDR3 sequences, with around 8.6% occurring once and the leading ten covering around 3.3%. V usage is TRBV7-7 and J usage is TRBJ2-1; TRBD2 aligns across 9 bases. The material sequenced was CD4+ T cells sorted from PBMCs, taken 5 days after the yellow fever booster vaccination. This TCR was recovered from a man between 18 and 29 years old who received the YFV17D yellow fever vaccine. This CDR3 is CASSLAGLAYNEQFF. DNA for the CDR3: TGTGCTAGCAGCTTAGCGGGACTAGCTTACAATGAGCAGTTCTTC. Based on the CDR3 plus reference TRBV7-7 and TRBJ2-1, the full variable domain is GAGVSQSPRYKVTKRGQDVTLRCDPISSHATLYWYQQALGQGPEFLTYFNYEAQPDKSGLPSDRFSAERPEGSISTLTIQRTEQRDSAMYRCASSLAGLAYNEQFFGPGTRLTVL.